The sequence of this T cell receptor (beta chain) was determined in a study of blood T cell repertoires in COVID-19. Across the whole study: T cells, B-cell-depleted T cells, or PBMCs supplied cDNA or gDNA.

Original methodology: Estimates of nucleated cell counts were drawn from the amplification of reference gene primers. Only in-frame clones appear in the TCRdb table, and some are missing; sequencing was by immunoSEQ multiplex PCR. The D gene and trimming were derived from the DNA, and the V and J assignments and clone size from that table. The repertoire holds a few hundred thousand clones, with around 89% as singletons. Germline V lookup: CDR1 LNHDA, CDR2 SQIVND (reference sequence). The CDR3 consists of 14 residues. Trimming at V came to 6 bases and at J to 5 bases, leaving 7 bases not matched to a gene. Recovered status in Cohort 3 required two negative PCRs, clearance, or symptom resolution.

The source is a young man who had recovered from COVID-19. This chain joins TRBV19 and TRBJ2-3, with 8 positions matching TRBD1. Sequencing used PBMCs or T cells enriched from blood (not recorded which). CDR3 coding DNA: TGTGCCAGTAGCCCTGGACAGGGCCTAGATACGCAGTATTTT. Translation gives CASSPGQGLDTQYF. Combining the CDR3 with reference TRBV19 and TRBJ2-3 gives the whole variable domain DGGITQSPKYLFRKEGQNVTLSCEQNLNHDAMYWYRQDPGQGLRLIYYSQIVNDFQKGDIAEGYSVSREKKESFPLTVTSAQKNPTAFYLCASSPGQGLDTQYFGPGTRLTVL.